Listed here are 4 T cell receptor beta chains from one sample, sequenced in a study of blood T cell repertoires in COVID-19. Repertoires were generated with immunoSEQ multiplex PCR, while TCRdb's copy carries only in-frame clones and drops some. The data hold 190,000 or so clones, with 85% to 95% observed a single time. Input material: peripheral blood. The receptors shown here come from a man between 25 and 39 years old with COVID-19, enrolled during active disease.

This chain uses TRBV12-5 with TRBJ1-5; 7 bases agree with TRBD1. Trimming at V came to 5 bases and at J to 0 bases, leaving 19 bases not matched to a gene. CDR1 LGHNT and CDR2 FRNRAP come from the germline V gene. CDR3 length: 20 amino acids. The CDR3 DNA follows: TGTGCTAGTGGTCCCGGACAGGACCATACCTTTAGATTTAGCAATCAGCCCCAGCATTTT. Translating it yields CASGPGQDHTFRFSNQPQHF.

This clone was found once. V and J are TRBV5-1 and TRBJ1-4; D is unclear. V lost 0 bases to trimming and J lost 8 bases, with 8 bases between them. Germline assignment: CDR1 SGHRS and CDR2 YFSETQ. The CDR3 is 13 residues long. Written as DNA, the CDR3 is TGCGCCAGCAGCTTGGACCGGGGAGAAAAACTGTTTTTT. Protein sequence: CASSLDRGEKLFF. The whole variable domain, remainder taken from reference TRBV5-1 and TRBJ1-4, is KAGVTQTPRYLIKTRGQQVTLSCSPISGHRSVSWYQQTPGQGLQFLFEYFSETQRNKGNFPGRFSGRQFSNSRSEMNVSTLELGDSALYLCASSLDRGEKLFFGSGTQLSVL.

V gene TRBV9 combines with J gene TRBJ2-2, with D possibly matching TRBD2 (7 bases). The V end lost 4 bases, the J end lost 5 bases, and 18 bases lay between the germline ends. In germline, CDR1 is SGDLS, CDR2 YYNGEE. The CDR3 loop spans 16 amino acids. The chain's CDR3 is CASSLVGGPGTGELFF. For the CDR3, the DNA is TGTGCCAGCAGCCTTGTGGGGGGGCCTGGGACCGGGGAGCTGTTTTTT.

This clone was seen a single time. The chain couples TRBV6-5 to TRBJ2-2; D may be TRBD1 (6 bases). Germline CDR1 and CDR2: MNHEY and SVGAGI. This CDR3 region has 14 residues. Trimming stripped 10 bases from V and 1 base from J, with 13 bases between. CDR3 in amino acids: CATETGRNTGELFF. CDR3 nucleotide sequence: TGTGCCACCGAAACAGGGCGGAACACCGGGGAGCTGTTTTTT.